This entry lists 15 T cell receptor beta chains sequenced from one sample in a study of response to subunit inactivated influenza vaccine. From the RT-PCR reads, TCRdb called clonotypes with MiXCR, one entry per CDR3 protein. The data hold about 650,000 distinct CDR3 sequences, with approximately 14% observed a single time. Specimen: PBMCs from blood, collected roughly 2 weeks before vaccination. Every receptor here comes from a man over 45 who received an inactivated influenza vaccine.

This clonotype was picked up a small number of times. V usage is TRBV7-3 and J usage is TRBJ2-7; the match to TRBD2 covers 7 bases. Unmatched junction bases numbered 10, after V lost 1 base and J lost 4 bases. Germline lookup yields CDR1 SGHTA and CDR2 FQGTGA. This CDR3 region has 16 residues. The CDR3: CASSLSPAGRSYEQYF. The CDR3 DNA reads as TGTGCCAGCAGCTTAAGTCCTGCCGGGAGGTCTTACGAGCAGTACTTC.

J is TRBJ1-5 and V is TRBV9, with D possibly matching TRBD1 (5 bases). Trimming shortened V by 0 bases and J by 5 bases, and 15 bases separated the two germline ends. CDR3 length equals 16 residues. Germline V gives CDR1 SGDLS, CDR2 YYNGEE. The CDR3 here is CASSVGGWPSDQPQHF. CDR3 in DNA: TGTGCCAGCAGCGTAGGGGGGTGGCCGTCCGATCAGCCCCAGCATTTT.

V gene TRBV6-2 or TRBV6-3 combines with J gene TRBJ2-1; 11 nucleotides align to TRBD2. The V and J ends lost 5 bases and 7 bases, in that order; junction bases with no gene match: 1. The CDR3 spans 13 residues. The V gene's germline CDR1 is MNHEY and CDR2 SVGEGT. The CDR3, as DNA: TGTGCCAGCAGTACTAGCGGGAGAAATGAGCAGTTCTTC. Its protein is CASSTSGRNEQFF.

This clonotype was counted between two and nine times. The gene calls are TRBV20-1 and TRBJ2-5, with D unclear. Germline V gene lookup returns CDR1 DFQATT and CDR2 SNEGSKA (reference sequence). V lost 6 bases, J lost 4 bases, and 12 bases lay in between. CDR3 length equals 12 residues. In DNA form, the CDR3 reads TGCAGTGCCGTAGGGTTAGTAGAGACCCAGTACTTC. Amino acid sequence: CSAVGLVETQYF.

The CDR3 sequence is CASSQDLSGNTGELFF. The CDR3, as DNA: TGCGCCAGCAGCCAAGATCTTAGCGGGAACACCGGGGAGCTGTTTTTT. The chain is built from TRBV4-3 and TRBJ2-2, with D possibly matching TRBD2 (6 bases). Germline lookup yields CDR1 LGHNA and CDR2 YSLEER. The CDR3 has 16 residues. The V and J ends lost 0 bases and 1 base respectively, with 9 bases between them.

This chain uses TRBV20-1 with TRBJ2-5; D possibly corresponds to TRBD1 (5 bases). Germline assignment: CDR1 DFQATT and CDR2 SNEGSKA (reference sequence). V dropped 4 bases and J dropped 2 bases, with 11 bases sitting between them. The CDR3 is 13 residues long. This CDR3 is CSAIGQGQETQYF. CDR3 nucleotide sequence: TGCAGTGCTATTGGTCAGGGTCAAGAGACCCAGTACTTC.

This clonotype was seen repeatedly, ten times or more. The chain combines TRBV15 with TRBJ2-2, with no clear D. Germline CDR1 is LNHNV and CDR2 is YYDKDF (reference sequence). The CDR3 is 13 residues long. V shed 1 base and J shed 7 bases, with 7 bases lying between them. The CDR3 here is CATSRGLGGELFF. CDR3 nucleotide sequence: TGTGCCACCAGCAGAGGGTTGGGCGGGGAGCTGTTTTTT.

This clonotype was observed a few times. CDR3 region: CASSFPTSGRPYSSTDTQYF. The DNA of the CDR3 is TGTGCCAGCAGTTTCCCGACTAGCGGGAGGCCTTACTCCAGCACAGATACGCAGTATTTT. The chain uses TRBV28 and TRBJ2-3; TRBD2 matches at 13 bases. The CDR3 spans 20 residues. Germline V lookup: CDR1 MDHEN, CDR2 SYDVKM. V shed 3 bases, J shed 0 bases, and the junction held 12 bases outside the gene matches.

There are a few counts of this clonotype. The chain carries TRBV3-1 and TRBJ2-1, with 8 bases that match TRBD2. Germline CDR1 and CDR2: LGHDT and YNNKEL (reference sequence). The CDR3 is 16 residues long. After removal of 0 bases from V and 6 bases from J, the junction contained 7 bases not matched to a gene. The CDR3 loop reads CASSQDGGGPRNEQFF. In nucleotides, the CDR3 is TGTGCCAGCAGCCAAGATGGCGGGGGGCCTCGCAATGAGCAGTTCTTC.

This chain links TRBV20-1 with TRBJ1-5, with 11 bases that match TRBD1. Germline CDR1 reads DFQATT; CDR2 reads SNEGSKA (reference sequence). The CDR3 is made up of 17 amino acids. V dropped 5 bases and J dropped 2; count of bases not matched to a gene: 11. CDR3 DNA: TGCAGTGCTGGACAGGGGGCGCGAGGCAGGGGCAATCAGCCCCAGCATTTT. Amino acid sequence: CSAGQGARGRGNQPQHF.

Only a few counts were recorded for this clonotype. V and J are TRBV5-1 and TRBJ2-5; D not resolved. The CDR3 loop spans 13 amino acids. The germline gives CDR1 SGHRS, CDR2 YFSETQ. V was clipped by 6 bases and J by 4 bases, with 13 bases between them. Written as DNA, the CDR3 is TGCGCCAGCACCAAACCTCTGGCAGAGACCCAGTACTTC. It codes for CASTKPLAETQYF.

The chain joins TRBV20-1 to TRBJ2-5; D not certain. Germline V lookup: CDR1 DFQATT, CDR2 SNEGSKA (reference sequence). This CDR3 comprises 14 residues. Trimming stripped 0 bases from V and 4 bases from J, with 12 bases between. In nucleotides, the CDR3 is TGCAGTGCTAGAGATCTAAAAGGGCCAGAGACCCAGTACTTC. It yields the protein CSARDLKGPETQYF.

This chain uses TRBV7-8 with TRBJ2-1; no clear D gene. The germline V and J ends were trimmed by 1 base and 2 bases, with 12 bases remaining between them. This CDR3 spans 16 amino acids. Germline CDR1 and CDR2: SGHVS and FQNEAQ. The CDR3 loop is CASSLVSGITYNEQFF. In DNA, the CDR3 is TGTGCCAGCAGCTTAGTAAGTGGGATTACCTACAATGAGCAGTTCTTC.

This chain links TRBV3-1 with TRBJ1-2, with TRBD1 matching over 9 bases. The CDR3 consists of 12 residues. Germline CDR1 reads LGHDT; CDR2 reads YNNKEL (reference sequence). J was trimmed by 7 bases and V by 3 bases; bases with no gene match: 0. The CDR3 coding sequence is TGTGCCAGCAGCCAGACAGGGGGTGGCTACACCTTC. Its translation: CASSQTGGGYTF.

The V and J genes are TRBV6-2 or TRBV6-3 and TRBJ2-5; no clear D gene. The CDR3 runs to 18 residues. Germline V lookup: CDR1 MNHEY, CDR2 SVGEGT. V shed 0 bases and J shed 3 bases, with 20 bases lying between them. DNA of the CDR3: TGTGCCAGCAGTTACTCGACGGTCTCTACCGCGCTGAAAGAGACCCAGTACTTC. Translation gives CASSYSTVSTALKETQYF.